This T cell receptor (beta chain) came from a study of T cell changes during pregnancy in multiple sclerosis. Generated by immunoSEQ multiplex PCR, the TCRdb table keeps only in-frame clones and is missing some. Of roughly 29,000 clones listed, roughly 91% are singletons. V was cut by 5 bases and J by 2 bases, with 12 bases left in between. Looked up from germline, CDR1 is MNHNS and CDR2 is SASEGT. The CDR3 has 14 amino acids. This specimen consisted of CD4+ T cells from peripheral blood mononuclear cells, obtained in the first trimester of pregnancy. The source is a female donor in good health, enrolled as a control in a pregnancy study. V is TRBV6-1 and J is TRBJ1-1; D perhaps matches TRBD1 (6 bases). The CDR3 region is CASSRGGSNTEAFF. CDR3 DNA: TGTGCCAGCAGTCGGGGGGGCAGCAACACTGAAGCTTTCTTT.